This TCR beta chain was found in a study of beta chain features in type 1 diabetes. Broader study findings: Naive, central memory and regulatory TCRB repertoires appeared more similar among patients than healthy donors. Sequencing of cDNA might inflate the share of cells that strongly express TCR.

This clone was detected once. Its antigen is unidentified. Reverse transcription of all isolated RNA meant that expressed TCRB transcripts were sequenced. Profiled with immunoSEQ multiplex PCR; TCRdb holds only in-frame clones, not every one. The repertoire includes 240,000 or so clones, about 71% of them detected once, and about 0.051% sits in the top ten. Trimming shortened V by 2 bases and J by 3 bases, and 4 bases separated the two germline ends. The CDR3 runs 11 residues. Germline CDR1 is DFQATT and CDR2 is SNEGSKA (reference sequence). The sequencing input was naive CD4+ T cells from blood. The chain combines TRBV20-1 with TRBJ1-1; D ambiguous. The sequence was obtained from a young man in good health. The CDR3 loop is CSARLDTEAFF. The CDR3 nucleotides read TGCAGTGCTAGACTCGACACTGAAGCTTTCTTT.